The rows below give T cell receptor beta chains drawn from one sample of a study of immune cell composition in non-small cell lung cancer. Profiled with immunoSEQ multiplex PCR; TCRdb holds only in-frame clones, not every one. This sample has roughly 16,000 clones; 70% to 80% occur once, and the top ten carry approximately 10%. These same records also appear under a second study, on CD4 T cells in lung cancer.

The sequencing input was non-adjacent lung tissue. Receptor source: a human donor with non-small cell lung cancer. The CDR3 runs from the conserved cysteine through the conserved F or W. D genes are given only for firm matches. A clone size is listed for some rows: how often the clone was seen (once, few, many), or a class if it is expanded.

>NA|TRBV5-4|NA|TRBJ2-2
CASSSPGTKNTGELFF
TGTGCCAGCAGTTCTCCCGGGACAAAGAATACCGGGGAGCTGTTTTTT
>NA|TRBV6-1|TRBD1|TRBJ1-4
CASSEPGTGTEKLFF
TGTGCCAGCAGTGAGCCCGGGACAGGGACCGAAAAACTGTTTTTT
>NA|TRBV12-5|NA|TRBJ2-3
CASGPPTLRGDTQYF
TGTGCTAGTGGCCCCCCGACTCTCAGGGGAGATACGCAGTATTTT
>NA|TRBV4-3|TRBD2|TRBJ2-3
CASSQDSGGVTDTQYF
TGCGCCAGCAGCCAAGACAGCGGGGGGGTCACAGATACGCAGTATTTT
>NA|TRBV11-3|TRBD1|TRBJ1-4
CASSLGRWDSATNEKLFF
TGTGCCAGCAGCTTAGGGCGATGGGACAGTGCAACTAATGAAAAACTGTTTTTT
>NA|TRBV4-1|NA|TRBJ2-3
CASSQDRGTTSTDTQYF
TGCGCCAGCAGCCAAGATCGCGGGACCACTAGCACAGATACGCAGTATTTT
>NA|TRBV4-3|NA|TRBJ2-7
CASSQDPRAGTYEQYF
TGCGCCAGCAGCCAAGATCCGAGGGCTGGGACCTACGAGCAGTACTTC
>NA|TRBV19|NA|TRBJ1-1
CASTFSEGFGTEAFF
TGTGCCAGTACCTTCTCCGAGGGATTTGGCACTGAAGCTTTCTTT
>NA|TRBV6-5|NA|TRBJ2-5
CASSFRVEEETQYF
TGTGCCAGCAGTTTTAGAGTGGAGGAAGAGACCCAGTACTTC
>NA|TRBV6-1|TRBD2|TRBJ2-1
CASIPGLAPDHEQFF
TGTGCCAGCATTCCCGGACTAGCACCTGACCATGAGCAGTTCTTC
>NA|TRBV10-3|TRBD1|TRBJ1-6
CAISAPGQGSSPLHF
TGTGCCATCAGCGCACCGGGACAGGGTAGTTCACCCCTCCACTTT
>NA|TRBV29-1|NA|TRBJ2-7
CSVDGTGREQYF
TGCAGCGTTGATGGGACGGGGAGGGAGCAGTACTTC
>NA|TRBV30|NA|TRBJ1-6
CAWSALSGYNSPLHF
TGTGCCTGGAGTGCCCTCTCAGGTTATAATTCACCCCTCCACTTT
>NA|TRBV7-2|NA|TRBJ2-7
CASSISRVEQYF
TGTGCCAGCAGTATTTCTCGTGTCGAGCAGTACTTC
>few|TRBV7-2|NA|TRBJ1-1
CASSLARTGGEAFF
TGTGCCAGCAGCTTAGCGCGTACGGGAGGTGAAGCTTTCTTT
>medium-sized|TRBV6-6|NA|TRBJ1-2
CASSNREGNYGYTF
TGTGCCAGCAGTAACCGGGAAGGGAACTATGGCTACACCTTC
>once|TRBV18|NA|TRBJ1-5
CASSPLGAEVRHF
TGTGCCAGCTCACCACTAGGGGCAGAGGTCCGGCATTTT
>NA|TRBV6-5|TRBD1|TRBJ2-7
CASNFYTGAEQYF
TGTGCCAGCAATTTTTATACAGGGGCCGAGCAGTACTTC
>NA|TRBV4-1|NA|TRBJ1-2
CASSPAPGQRYGYTF
TGCGCCAGCAGCCCCGCCCCGGGGCAGCGCTATGGCTACACCTTC
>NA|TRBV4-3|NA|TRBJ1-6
CASSQDTGDNSPLHF
TGCGCCAGCAGCCAAGACACAGGCGACAATTCACCCCTCCACTTT
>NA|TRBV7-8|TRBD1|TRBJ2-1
CASSGQGNEQFF
TGTGCCAGCAGCGGACAGGGGAATGAGCAGTTCTTC
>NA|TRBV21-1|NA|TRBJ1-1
CASSKARERNTEAFF
TGTGCCAGCAGCAAAGCAAGGGAACGAAACACTGAAGCTTTCTTT
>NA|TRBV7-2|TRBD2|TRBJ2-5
CASSSQSLAGEETQYF
TGTGCCAGCAGCTCACAATCACTAGCGGGGGAAGAGACCCAGTACTTC
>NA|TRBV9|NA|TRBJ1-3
CASSVRDGSGNTIYF
TGTGCCAGCAGCGTTCGGGACGGCTCTGGAAACACCATATATTTT
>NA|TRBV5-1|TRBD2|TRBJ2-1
CASSSIPSGGYNEQFF
TGCGCCAGCAGCTCCATCCCCAGCGGGGGATACAATGAGCAGTTCTTC
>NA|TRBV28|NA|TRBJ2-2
CASSRSGLITGELFF
TGTGCCAGCAGTCGATCCGGACTTATCACCGGGGAGCTGTTTTTT
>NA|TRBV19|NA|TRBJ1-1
CASSRKGGQYYTEAFF
TGTGCCAGTAGTCGTAAAGGGGGGCAGTATTACACTGAAGCTTTCTTT
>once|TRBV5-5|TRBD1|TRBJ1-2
CASSEDRGSGYTF
TGTGCCAGCAGCGAGGACAGGGGAAGTGGCTACACCTTC
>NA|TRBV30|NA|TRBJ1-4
CAWSQGRSEKLFF
TGTGCCTGGAGTCAAGGGAGGAGTGAAAAACTGTTTTTT
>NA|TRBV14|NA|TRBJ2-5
CASSKNIETQYF
TGTGCCAGCAGCAAAAACATCGAGACCCAGTACTTC
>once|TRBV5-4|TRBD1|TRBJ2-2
CASSLTGDTGELFF
TGTGCCAGCAGCTTAACAGGGGACACCGGGGAGCTGTTTTTT
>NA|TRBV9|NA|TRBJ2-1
CASSAREGRSYEQFF
TGTGCCAGCAGCGCCCGGGAAGGAAGGAGCTATGAGCAGTTCTTC
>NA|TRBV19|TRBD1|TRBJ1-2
CARGRQGSGNYGYTF
TGTGCCAGAGGCCGACAGGGGTCTGGTAACTATGGCTACACCTTC
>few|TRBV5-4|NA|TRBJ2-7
CASSHWGKTYEQYF
TGTGCCAGCAGCCACTGGGGCAAGACCTACGAGCAGTACTTC
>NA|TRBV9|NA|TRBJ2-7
CASSPPGHSSYEQYF
TGTGCCAGCAGCCCTCCGGGACATTCTTCCTACGAGCAGTACTTC
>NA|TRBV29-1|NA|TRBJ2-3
CSVVGTTDTQYF
TGCAGCGTCGTTGGGACTACAGATACGCAGTATTTT
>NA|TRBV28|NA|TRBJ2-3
CASRRDTQYF
TGTGCCAGCAGGAGGGATACGCAGTATTTT
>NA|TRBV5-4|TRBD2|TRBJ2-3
CASSLLGGGTDTQYF
TGTGCCAGCAGCTTGTTGGGAGGGGGCACAGATACGCAGTATTTT
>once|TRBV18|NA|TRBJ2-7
CASSPGQYEQYF
TGTGCCAGCTCACCAGGGCAGTACGAGCAGTACTTC
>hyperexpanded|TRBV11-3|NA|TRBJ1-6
CASSLRTDSPLHF
TGTGCCAGCAGCCTGAGGACAGATTCACCCCTCCACTTT
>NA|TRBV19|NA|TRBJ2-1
CASSIGEGARYNEQFF
TGTGCCAGTAGTATAGGGGAGGGGGCAAGGTACAATGAGCAGTTCTTC
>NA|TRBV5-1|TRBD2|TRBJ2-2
CASSPRGENTGELFF
TGCGCCAGCAGCCCGCGGGGGGAGAACACCGGGGAGCTGTTTTTT
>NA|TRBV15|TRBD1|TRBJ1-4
CATSRGDRVEKLFF
TGTGCCACCAGCAGAGGGGACAGGGTTGAAAAACTGTTTTTT
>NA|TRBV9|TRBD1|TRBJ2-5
CASSAMGTGIQETQYF
TGTGCCAGCAGCGCGATGGGGACAGGGATCCAAGAGACCCAGTACTTC
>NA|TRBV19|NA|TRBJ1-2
CASSWERVSYTF
TGTGCCAGTAGTTGGGAAAGGGTGAGCTACACCTTC
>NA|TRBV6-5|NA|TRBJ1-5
CASSATRRGQPQHF
TGTGCCAGCAGCGCGACTAGGAGGGGGCAGCCCCAGCATTTT
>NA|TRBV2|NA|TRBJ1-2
CASSEQRDYGYTF
TGTGCCAGCAGTGAACAAAGGGACTATGGCTACACCTTC
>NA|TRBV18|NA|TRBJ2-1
CASSPSSDEQFF
TGTGCCAGCTCACCTAGCAGCGATGAGCAGTTCTTC
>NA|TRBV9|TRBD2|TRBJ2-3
CASSVAASGFRTDTQYF
TGTGCCAGCAGCGTAGCAGCTAGCGGGTTCCGCACAGATACGCAGTATTTT
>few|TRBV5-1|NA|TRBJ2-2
CASRAQPLNTGELFF
TGCGCCAGCAGGGCCCAGCCTTTGAACACCGGGGAGCTGTTTTTT
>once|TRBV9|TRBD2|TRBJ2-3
CASSAPTSGGTDTQYF
TGTGCCAGCAGCGCCCCGACTAGCGGGGGCACAGATACGCAGTATTTT
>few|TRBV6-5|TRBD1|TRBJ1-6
CASSYSLGQENSPLHF
TGTGCCAGCAGTTACTCTCTGGGACAGGAAAATTCACCCCTCCACTTT
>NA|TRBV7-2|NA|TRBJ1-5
CASSLEGLGRSQPQHF
TGTGCCAGCAGCCTTGAGGGCTTAGGACGTTCCCAGCCCCAGCATTTT
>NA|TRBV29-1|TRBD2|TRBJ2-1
CSVEPGLDLDEQFF
TGCAGCGTTGAACCGGGACTAGATCTCGATGAGCAGTTCTTC
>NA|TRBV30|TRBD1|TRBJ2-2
CAWDRDRRTGELFF
TGTGCCTGGGACCGGGACAGGCGCACCGGGGAGCTGTTTTTT
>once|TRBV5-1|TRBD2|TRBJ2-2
CASSSTSGGATGELFF
TGCGCCAGCAGCTCTACTAGCGGGGGGGCAACCGGGGAGCTGTTTTTT
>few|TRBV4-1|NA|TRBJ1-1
CASSPFGMNTEAFF
TGCGCCAGCAGCCCTTTCGGCATGAACACTGAAGCTTTCTTT
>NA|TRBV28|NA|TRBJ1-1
CASSLRQNTEAFF
TGTGCCAGCAGTCTCAGACAGAACACTGAAGCTTTCTTT
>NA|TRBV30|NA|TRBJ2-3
CAWSPRGSRPDTQYF
TGTGCCTGGAGTCCCCGGGGTTCTCGACCAGATACGCAGTATTTT